This TCR beta chain was profiled in a study of Ad26.COV2.S vaccination and SARS-CoV-2 variants. Study outcomes and limitations: Non-spike TCR breadth did not differ much between vaccine and placebo recipients. There was a possibility that the TCR breadth and depth analyses underestimated total T cell responses.

Noted treatment: some 20 received Ad26.COV2.S at low or high dose, single or two shots; roughly 5 received placebo; per-sample allocation not given. Vaccine and placebo recipients were sampled on day 63 after the first injection. V was trimmed by 8 bases and J by 0 bases, leaving 7 bases between them. Germline-derived CDR1 and CDR2 are ENHRY and SYGVKD. The CDR3 extends over 12 amino acids. TCRdb's table, derived via immunoSEQ multiplex PCR, lists solely in-frame clones and lacks some. The sample contains around 300,000 clones, around 89% of which appear only once. On this clone itself: As yet, its antigen is unknown.

The chain uses TRBV10-3 and TRBJ1-1; weak D call: TRBD1 (5 bases). This clonotype was sampled from a person between 18 and 65 years old who received the Ad26.COV2.S COVID-19 vaccine or a placebo. This specimen was peripheral blood, taken in a trial of Ad26.COV2.S vaccine versus placebo. CDR3 DNA: TGTGCCATCGCAGGGCTGAACACTGAAGCTTTCTTT. Its protein product is CAIAGLNTEAFF.